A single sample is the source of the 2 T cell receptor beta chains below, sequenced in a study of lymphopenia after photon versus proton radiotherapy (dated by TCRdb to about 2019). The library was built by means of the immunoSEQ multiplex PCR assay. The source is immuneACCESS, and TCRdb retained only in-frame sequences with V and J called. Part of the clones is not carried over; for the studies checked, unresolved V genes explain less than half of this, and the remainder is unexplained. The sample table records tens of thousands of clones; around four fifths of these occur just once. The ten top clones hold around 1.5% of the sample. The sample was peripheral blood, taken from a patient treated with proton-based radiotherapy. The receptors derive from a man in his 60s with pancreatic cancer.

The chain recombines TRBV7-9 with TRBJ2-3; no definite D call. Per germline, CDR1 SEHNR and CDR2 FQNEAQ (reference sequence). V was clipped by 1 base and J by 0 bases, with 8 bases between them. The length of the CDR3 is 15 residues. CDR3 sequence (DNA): TGTGCCAGCAGCTTAGATTCTATTAGCACAGATACGCAGTATTTT. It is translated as CASSLDSISTDTQYF.

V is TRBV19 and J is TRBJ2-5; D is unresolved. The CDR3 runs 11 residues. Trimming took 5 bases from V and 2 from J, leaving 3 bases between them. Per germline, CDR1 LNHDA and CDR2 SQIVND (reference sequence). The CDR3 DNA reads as TGTGCCAGTAGTGCACAAGAGACCCAGTACTTC. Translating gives CASSAQETQYF.